This T cell receptor beta chain was identified in a study of T cell responses to AZD1222 COVID-19 vaccine. This clone was seen a single time. Its antigen is currently unknown. General observations from the study: The reported proportion of spike-specific TCRs targeting unmutated variant regions was nearly half.

The CDR3 consists of 14 residues. The germline gives CDR1 LNHDA, CDR2 SQIVND (reference sequence). The junction had 2 bases not matched to a gene; V was cut back by 3 bases and J by 2 bases. Here immunoSEQ multiplex PCR was the method, and the copy in TCRdb shows in-frame clones only, minus some. Of under 170,000 clones detected, about 95% appear once; the ten largest clones hold roughly 1.2%. The sequenced sample was peripheral blood, obtained on day 0 of AZD1222 vaccination. The sequence was collected from an adult in good health. The J gene is TRBJ1-2, the V gene TRBV19, with 8 positions matching TRBD1. The CDR3 sequence is CASSMQGANYGYTF. In DNA, the CDR3 is TGTGCCAGTAGTATGCAGGGGGCGAACTATGGCTACACCTTC.